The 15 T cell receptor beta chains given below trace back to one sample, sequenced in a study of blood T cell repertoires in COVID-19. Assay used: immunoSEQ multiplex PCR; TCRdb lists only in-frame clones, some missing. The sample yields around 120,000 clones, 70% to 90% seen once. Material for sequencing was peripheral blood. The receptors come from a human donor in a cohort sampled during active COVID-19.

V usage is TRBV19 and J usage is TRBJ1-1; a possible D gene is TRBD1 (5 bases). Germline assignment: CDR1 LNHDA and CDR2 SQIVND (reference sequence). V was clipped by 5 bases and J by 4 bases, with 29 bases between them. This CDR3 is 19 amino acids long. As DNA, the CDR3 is TGTGCCAGTAGTTTAAATGCCCCGGTGTTGTCCAGGGTAGGCACTGAAGCTTTCTTT. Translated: CASSLNAPVLSRVGTEAFF.

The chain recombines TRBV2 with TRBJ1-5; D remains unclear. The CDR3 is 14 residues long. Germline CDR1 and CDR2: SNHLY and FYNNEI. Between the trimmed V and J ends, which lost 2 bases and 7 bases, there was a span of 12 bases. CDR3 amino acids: CASSERSGEQPQHF. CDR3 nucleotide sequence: TGTGCCAGCAGTGAAAGATCCGGTGAGCAGCCCCAGCATTTT.

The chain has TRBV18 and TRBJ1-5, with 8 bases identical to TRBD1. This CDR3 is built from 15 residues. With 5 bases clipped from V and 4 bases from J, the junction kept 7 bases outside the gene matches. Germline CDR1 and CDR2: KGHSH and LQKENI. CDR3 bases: TGTGCCAGCTCATCCCAGGGGGCGGGGAATCAGCCCCAGCATTTT. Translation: CASSSQGAGNQPQHF.

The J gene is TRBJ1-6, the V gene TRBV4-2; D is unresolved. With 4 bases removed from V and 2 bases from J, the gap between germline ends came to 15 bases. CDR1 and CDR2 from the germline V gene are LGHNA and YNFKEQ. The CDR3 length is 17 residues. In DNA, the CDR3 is TGTGCCAGCAGCCCCCACTCGACGGGGACCTATAATTCACCCCTCCACTTT. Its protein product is CASSPHSTGTYNSPLHF.

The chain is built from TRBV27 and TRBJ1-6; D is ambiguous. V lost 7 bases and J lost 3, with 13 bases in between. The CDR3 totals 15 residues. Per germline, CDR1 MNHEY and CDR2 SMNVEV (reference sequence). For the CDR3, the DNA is TGTGCCAGCACGACGAGGGCAGACTATAATTCACCCCTCCACTTT. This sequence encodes CASTTRADYNSPLHF.

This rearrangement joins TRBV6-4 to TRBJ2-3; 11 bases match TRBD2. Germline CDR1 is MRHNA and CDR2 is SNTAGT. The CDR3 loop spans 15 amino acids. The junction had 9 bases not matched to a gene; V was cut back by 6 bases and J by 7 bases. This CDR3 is CASSIAGGPGNTQYF. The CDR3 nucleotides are TGTGCCAGCAGCATAGCGGGGGGGCCGGGGAATACGCAGTATTTT.

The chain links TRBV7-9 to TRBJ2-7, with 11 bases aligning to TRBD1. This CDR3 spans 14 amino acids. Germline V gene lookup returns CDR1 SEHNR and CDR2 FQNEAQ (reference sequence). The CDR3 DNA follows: TGTGCGGTTCAGGACAGGGGGCGATCCTACGAGCAGTACTTC. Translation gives CAVQDRGRSYEQYF.

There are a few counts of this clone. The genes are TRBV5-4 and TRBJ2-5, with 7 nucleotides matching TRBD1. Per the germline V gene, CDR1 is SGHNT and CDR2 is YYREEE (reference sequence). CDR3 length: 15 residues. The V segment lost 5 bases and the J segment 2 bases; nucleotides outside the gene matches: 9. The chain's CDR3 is CASRVQGIGQETQYF. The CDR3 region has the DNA TGTGCCAGCAGAGTACAGGGGATTGGGCAAGAGACCCAGTACTTC.

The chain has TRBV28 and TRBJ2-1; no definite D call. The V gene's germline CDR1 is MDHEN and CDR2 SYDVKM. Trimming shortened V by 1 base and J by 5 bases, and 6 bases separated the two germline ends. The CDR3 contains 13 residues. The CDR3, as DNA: TGTGCCAGCAGTTTATCCCGGGACAATGAGCAGTTCTTC. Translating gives CASSLSRDNEQFF. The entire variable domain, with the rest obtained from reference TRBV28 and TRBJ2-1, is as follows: DVKVTQSSRYLVKRTGEKVFLECVQDMDHENMFWYRQDPGLGLRLIYFSYDVKMKEKGDIPEGYSVSREKKERFSLILESASTNQTSMYLCASSLSRDNEQFFGPGTRLTVL.

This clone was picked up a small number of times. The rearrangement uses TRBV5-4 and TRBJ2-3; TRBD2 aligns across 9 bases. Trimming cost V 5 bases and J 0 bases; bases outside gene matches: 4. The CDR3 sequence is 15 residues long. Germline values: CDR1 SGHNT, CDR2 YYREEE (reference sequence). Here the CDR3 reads CASRYSGSSTDTQYF. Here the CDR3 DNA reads TGTGCCAGCAGATATAGCGGGAGCAGCACAGATACGCAGTATTTT.

CDR3 in DNA: TGTGCCAGCAGAGGAGGTCAGGCAGATACGCAGTATTTT. This encodes CASRGGQADTQYF. J is TRBJ2-3 and V is TRBV5-4; D may be TRBD2 (5 bases). The germline gives CDR1 SGHNT, CDR2 YYREEE (reference sequence). CDR3 size: 13 residues. Trimming cost V 5 bases and J 4 bases, with 11 bases left between them.

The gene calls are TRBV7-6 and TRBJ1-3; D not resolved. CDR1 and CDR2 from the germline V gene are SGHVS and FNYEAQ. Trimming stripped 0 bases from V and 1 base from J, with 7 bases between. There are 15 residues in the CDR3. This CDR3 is CASSLAGPSGNTIYF. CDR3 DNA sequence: TGTGCCAGCAGCTTAGCCGGTCCATCTGGAAACACCATATATTTT.

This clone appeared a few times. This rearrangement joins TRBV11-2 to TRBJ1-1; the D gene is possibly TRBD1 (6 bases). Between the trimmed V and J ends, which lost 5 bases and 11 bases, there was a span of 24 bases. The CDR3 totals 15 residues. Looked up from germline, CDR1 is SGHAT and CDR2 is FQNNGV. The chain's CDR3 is CASSPPARGGLVAFF. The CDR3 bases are TGTGCCAGCAGCCCGCCGGCCAGGGGCGGTCTGGTCGCTTTCTTT.

The CDR3: CATSIRGSSPYEQYF. The CDR3 DNA sequence: TGTGCCACCAGCATCCGCGGGAGCTCCCCCTACGAGCAGTACTTC. The J gene is TRBJ2-7, the V gene TRBV15, with 7 bases lining up with TRBD2. The CDR3 sequence is 15 residues long. Germline V lookup: CDR1 LNHNV, CDR2 YYDKDF (reference sequence). J was trimmed by 2 bases and V by 4 bases; bases with no gene match: 8.

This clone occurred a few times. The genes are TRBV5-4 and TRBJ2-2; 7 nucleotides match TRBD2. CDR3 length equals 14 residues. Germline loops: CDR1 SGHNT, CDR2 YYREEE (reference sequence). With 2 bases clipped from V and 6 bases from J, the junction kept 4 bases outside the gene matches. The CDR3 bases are TGTGCCAGCAGCTTTCCCCGGGAGGCCGGGGAGCTGTTTTTT. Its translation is CASSFPREAGELFF. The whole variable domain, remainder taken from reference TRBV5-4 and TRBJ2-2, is ETGVTQSPTHLIKTRGQQVTLRCSSQSGHNTVSWYQQALGQGPQFIFQYYREEENGRGNFPPRFSGLQFPNYSSELNVNALELDDSALYLCASSFPREAGELFFGEGSRLTVL.